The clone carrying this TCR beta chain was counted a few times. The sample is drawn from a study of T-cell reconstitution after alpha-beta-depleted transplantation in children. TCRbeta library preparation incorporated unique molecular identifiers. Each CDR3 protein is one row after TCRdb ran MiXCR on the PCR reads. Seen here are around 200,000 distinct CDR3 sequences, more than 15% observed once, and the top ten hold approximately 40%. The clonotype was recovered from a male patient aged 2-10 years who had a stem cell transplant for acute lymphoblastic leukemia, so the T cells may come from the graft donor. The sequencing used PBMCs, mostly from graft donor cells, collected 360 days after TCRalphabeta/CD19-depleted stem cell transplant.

The CDR3 coding sequence is TGCAGCGTCCTAGCAGGGGGCGCCGCCAATGAGCAGTTCTTC. This sequence encodes CSVLAGGAANEQFF. The genes are TRBV29-1 and TRBJ2-1; 8 bases fit TRBD1. This CDR3 spans 14 amino acids. V shed 6 bases and J 6 bases; nucleotides not matched to a gene: 10. Germline V gene data show CDR1 as SQVTM and CDR2 as ANQGSEA.